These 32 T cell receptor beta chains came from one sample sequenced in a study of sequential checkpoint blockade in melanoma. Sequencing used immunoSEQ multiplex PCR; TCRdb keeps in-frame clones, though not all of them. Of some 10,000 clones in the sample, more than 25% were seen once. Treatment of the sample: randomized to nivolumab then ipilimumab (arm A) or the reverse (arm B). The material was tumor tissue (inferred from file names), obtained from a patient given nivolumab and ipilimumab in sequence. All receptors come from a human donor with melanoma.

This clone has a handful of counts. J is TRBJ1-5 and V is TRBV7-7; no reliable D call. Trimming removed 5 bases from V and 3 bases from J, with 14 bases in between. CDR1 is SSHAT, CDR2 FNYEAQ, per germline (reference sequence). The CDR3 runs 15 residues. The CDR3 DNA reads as TGTGCCAGCAGCCCGACACCTTTTGACAATCAGCCCCAGCATTTT. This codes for CASSPTPFDNQPQHF.

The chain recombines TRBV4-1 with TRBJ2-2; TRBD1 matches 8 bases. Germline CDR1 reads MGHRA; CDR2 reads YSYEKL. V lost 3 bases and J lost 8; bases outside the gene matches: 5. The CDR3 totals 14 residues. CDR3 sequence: CASSHGTGAGELFF. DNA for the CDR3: TGCGCCAGCAGCCATGGGACAGGTGCAGGGGAGCTGTTTTTT.

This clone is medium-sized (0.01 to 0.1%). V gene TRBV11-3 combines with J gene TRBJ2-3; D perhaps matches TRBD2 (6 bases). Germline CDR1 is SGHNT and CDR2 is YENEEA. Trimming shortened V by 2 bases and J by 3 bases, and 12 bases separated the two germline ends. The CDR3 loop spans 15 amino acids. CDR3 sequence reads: CASSLSAGRTDTQYF. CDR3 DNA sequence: TGTGCCAGCAGCTTATCGGCAGGGAGGACAGATACGCAGTATTTT.

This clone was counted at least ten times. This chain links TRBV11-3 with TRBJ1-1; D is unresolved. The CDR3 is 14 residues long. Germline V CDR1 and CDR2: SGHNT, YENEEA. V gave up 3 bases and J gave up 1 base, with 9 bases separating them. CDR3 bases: TGTGCCAGCAGCTTTACTTACAGGAACACTGAAGCTTTCTTT. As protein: CASSFTYRNTEAFF.

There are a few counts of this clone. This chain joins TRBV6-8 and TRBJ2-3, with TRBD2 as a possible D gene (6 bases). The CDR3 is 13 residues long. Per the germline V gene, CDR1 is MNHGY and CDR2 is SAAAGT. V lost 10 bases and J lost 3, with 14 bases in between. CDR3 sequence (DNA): TGTGCCACCCGGGACTTGGTGACAGATACGCAGTATTTT. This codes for CATRDLVTDTQYF.

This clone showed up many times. The CDR3 sequence is CASSYSVFYGYTF. CDR3 nucleotide sequence: TGTGCCAGCAGTTACTCGGTCTTCTATGGCTACACCTTC. This chain connects TRBV6-8 to TRBJ1-2; D remains unclear. This CDR3 contains 13 residues. The V end lost 0 bases, the J end lost 4 bases, and 6 bases lay between the germline ends. Looked up from germline, CDR1 is MNHGY and CDR2 is SAAAGT.

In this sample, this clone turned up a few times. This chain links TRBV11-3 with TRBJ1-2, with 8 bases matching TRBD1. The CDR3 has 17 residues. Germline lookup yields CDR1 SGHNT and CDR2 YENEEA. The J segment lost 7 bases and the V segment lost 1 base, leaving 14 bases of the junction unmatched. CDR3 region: CASSLGLTGGGGRGYTF. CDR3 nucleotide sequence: TGTGCCAGCAGCTTAGGACTTACAGGGGGAGGAGGCCGTGGCTACACCTTC.

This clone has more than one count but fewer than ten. The CDR3 sequence: CASSNRPQPQHF. The CDR3 nucleotides read TGTGCCAGCAGTAATCGCCCCCAGCCCCAGCATTTT. The V call is TRBV6-8, the J call TRBJ1-5; D gene unclear. Germline values: CDR1 MNHGY, CDR2 SAAAGT. CDR3 length: 12 amino acids. Trimming shortened V by 5 bases and J by 7 bases, and 9 bases separated the two germline ends.

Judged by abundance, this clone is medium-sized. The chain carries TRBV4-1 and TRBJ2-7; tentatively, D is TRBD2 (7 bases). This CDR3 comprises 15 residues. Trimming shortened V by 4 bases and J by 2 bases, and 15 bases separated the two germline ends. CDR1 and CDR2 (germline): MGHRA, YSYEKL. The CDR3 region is CASSLSRGAAYEQYF. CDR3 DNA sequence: TGCGCCAGCAGCCTGTCACGGGGGGCCGCCTACGAGCAGTACTTC.

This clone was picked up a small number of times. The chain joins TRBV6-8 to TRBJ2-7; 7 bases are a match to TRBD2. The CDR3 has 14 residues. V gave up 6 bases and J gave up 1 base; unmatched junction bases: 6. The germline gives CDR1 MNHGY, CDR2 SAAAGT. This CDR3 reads CASSGGLGSYEQYF. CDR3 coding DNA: TGTGCCAGCAGCGGGGGGTTGGGTTCCTACGAGCAGTACTTC.

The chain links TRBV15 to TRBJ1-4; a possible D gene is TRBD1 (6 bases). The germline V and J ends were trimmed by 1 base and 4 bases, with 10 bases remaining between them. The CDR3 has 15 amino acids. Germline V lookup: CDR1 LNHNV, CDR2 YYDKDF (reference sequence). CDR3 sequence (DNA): TGTGCCACCAGCAGAGTGGGGGGGCGTAATGAAAAACTGTTTTTT. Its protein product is CATSRVGGRNEKLFF.

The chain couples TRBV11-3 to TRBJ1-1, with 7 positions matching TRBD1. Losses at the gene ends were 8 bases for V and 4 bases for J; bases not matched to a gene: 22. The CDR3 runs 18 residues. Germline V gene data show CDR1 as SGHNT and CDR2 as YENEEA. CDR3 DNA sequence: TGTGCCAGCTCGAGCTGGGGAGGGGGCGCGAGTTCGGGCACTGAAGCTTTCTTT. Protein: CASSSWGGGASSGTEAFF.

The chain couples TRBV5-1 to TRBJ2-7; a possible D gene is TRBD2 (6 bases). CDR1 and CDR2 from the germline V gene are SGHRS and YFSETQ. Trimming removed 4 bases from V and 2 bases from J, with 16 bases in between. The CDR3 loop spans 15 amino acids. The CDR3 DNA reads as TGCGCCAGCAGCCCGCTTGCGGGGATGACCTACGAGCAGTACTTC. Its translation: CASSPLAGMTYEQYF.

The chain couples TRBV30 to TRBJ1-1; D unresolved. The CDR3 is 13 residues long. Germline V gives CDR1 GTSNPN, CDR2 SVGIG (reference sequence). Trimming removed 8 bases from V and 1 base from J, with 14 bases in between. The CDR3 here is CARRRAPNTEAFF. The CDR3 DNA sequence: TGTGCCCGTAGGAGGGCGCCGAACACTGAAGCTTTCTTT.

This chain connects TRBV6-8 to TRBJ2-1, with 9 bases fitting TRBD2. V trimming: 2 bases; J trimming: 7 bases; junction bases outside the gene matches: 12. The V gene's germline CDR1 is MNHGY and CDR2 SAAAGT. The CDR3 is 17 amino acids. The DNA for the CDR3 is TGTGCCAGCAGTTACCACTCGGGACTAGCAGGAGGGAATGAGCAGTTCTTC. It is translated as CASSYHSGLAGGNEQFF.

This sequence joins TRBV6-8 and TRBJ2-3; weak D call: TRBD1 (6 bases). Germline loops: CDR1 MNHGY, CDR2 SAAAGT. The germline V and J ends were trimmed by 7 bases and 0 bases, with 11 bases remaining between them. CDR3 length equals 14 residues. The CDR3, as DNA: TGTGCCAGCAACCTACAGGGTAGCACAGATACGCAGTATTTT. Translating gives CASNLQGSTDTQYF.

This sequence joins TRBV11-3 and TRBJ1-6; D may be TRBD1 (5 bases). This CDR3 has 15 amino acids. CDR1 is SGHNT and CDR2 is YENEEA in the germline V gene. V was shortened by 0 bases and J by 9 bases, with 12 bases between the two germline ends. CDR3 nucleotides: TGTGCCAGCAGCTTAGATGGGGGGTTTTTTTCACCCCTCCACTTT. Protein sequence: CASSLDGGFFSPLHF.

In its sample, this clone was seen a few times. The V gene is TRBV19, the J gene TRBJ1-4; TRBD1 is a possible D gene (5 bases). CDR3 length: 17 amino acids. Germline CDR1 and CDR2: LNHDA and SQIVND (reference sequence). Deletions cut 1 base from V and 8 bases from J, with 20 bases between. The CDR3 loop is CASSIAFFVTEGEKLFF. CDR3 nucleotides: TGTGCCAGTAGTATAGCTTTCTTCGTTACCGAGGGGGAAAAACTGTTTTTT.

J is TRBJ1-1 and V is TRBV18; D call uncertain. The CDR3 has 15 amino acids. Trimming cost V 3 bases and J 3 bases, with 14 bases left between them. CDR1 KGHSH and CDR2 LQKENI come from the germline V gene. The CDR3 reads CASSPGEGLHTEAFF. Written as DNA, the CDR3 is TGTGCCAGCTCACCGGGTGAAGGCCTACACACTGAAGCTTTCTTT.

As DNA, the CDR3 is TGTGCCAGCAGCTTACTAGCGGGGGGCGGGGATACGCAGTATTTT. This sequence encodes CASSLLAGGGDTQYF. V and J are TRBV11-3 and TRBJ2-3; the match to TRBD2 covers 11 bases. The CDR3 contains 15 residues. V gave up 2 bases and J gave up 6 bases; unmatched junction bases: 4. Germline V CDR1 and CDR2: SGHNT, YENEEA.

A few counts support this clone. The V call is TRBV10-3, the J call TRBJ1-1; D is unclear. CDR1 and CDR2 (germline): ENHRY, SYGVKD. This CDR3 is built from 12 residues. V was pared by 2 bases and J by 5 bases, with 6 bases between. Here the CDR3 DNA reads TGTGCCATCAGTGAGCTCGGGACTGAAGCTTTCTTT. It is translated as CAISELGTEAFF.

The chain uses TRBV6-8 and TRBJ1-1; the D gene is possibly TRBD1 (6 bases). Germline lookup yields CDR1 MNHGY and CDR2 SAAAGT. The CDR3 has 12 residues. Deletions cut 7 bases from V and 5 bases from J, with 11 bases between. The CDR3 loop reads CASTRRGTEAFF. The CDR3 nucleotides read TGTGCCAGCACCCGGAGGGGGACTGAAGCTTTCTTT.

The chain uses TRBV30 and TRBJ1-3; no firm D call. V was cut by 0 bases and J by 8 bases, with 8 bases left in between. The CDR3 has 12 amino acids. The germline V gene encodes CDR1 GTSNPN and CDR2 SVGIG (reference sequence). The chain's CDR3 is CAWSVYGDTIYF. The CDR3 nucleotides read TGTGCCTGGAGTGTATACGGGGACACCATATATTTT.

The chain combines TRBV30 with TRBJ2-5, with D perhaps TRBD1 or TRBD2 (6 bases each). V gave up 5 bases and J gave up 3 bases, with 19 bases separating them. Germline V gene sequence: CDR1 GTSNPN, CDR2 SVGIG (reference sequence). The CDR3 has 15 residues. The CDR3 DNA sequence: TGTGCCTGGGGGGGCCCGGGGCGGGACGAAGAGACCCAGTACTTC. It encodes CAWGGPGRDEETQYF.

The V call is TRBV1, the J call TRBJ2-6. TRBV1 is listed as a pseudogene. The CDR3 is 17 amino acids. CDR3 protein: CASSQDLGVSGANVLTF. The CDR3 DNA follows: TGCGCCAGCAGCCAAGATCTTGGGGTATCTGGGGCCAACGTCCTGACTTTC.

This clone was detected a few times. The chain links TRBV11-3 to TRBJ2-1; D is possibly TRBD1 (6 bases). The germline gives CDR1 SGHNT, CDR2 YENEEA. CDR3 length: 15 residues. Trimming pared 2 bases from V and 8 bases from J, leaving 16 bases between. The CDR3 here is CASSLQQGNADEQFF. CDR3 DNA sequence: TGTGCCAGCAGCTTACAACAGGGAAACGCAGATGAGCAGTTCTTC.

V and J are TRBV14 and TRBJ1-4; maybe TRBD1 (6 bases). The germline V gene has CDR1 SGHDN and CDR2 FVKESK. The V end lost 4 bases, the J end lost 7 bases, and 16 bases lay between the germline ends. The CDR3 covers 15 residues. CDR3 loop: CASSPRGGSGEKLFF. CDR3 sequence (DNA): TGTGCCAGCAGCCCGAGGGGGGGGAGCGGTGAAAAACTGTTTTTT.

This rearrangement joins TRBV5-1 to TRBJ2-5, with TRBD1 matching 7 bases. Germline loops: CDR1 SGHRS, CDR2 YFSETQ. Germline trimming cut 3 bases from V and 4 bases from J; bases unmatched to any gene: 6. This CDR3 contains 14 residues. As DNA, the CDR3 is TGCGCCAGCAGCTCCACAGGGGTCAGAGAGACCCAGTACTTC. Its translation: CASSSTGVRETQYF.

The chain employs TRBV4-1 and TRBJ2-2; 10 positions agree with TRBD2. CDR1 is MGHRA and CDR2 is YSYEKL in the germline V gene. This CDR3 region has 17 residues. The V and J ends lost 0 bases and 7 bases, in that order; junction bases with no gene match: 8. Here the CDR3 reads CASSQDPSGGAIGELFF. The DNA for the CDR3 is TGCGCCAGCAGCCAAGATCCCAGCGGGGGGGCGATCGGGGAGCTGTTTTTT.

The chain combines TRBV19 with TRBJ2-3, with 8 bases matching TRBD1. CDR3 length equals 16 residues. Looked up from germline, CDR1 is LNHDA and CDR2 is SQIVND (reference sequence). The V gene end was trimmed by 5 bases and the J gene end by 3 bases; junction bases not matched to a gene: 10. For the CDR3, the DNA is TGTGCCAGTAGTCTTCAGGGGGCCATAGCAACAGATACGCAGTATTTT. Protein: CASSLQGAIATDTQYF.

The DNA for the CDR3 is TGTGCCATCAGAGATTCGGGGGCCACAGATACGCAGTATTTT. As protein: CAIRDSGATDTQYF. The chain couples TRBV6-8 to TRBJ2-3; D tentatively reads TRBD1 or TRBD2 (6 bases each). CDR1 and CDR2 (germline): MNHGY, SAAAGT. V shed 10 bases and J shed 2 bases, with 16 bases lying between them. The CDR3 loop spans 14 amino acids.

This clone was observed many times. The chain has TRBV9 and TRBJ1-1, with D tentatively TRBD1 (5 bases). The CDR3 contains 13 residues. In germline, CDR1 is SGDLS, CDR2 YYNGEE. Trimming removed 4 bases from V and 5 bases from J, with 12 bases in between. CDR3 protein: CASSPLEGTEAFF. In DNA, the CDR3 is TGTGCCAGCAGCCCGCTCGAGGGGACTGAAGCTTTCTTT.